One sample yielded the 4 T cell receptor beta chains listed below, sequenced in a study of preoperative IRX-2 immunotherapy in early breast cancer. Profiled with immunoSEQ multiplex PCR; TCRdb holds only in-frame clones, not every one. Among under 3,000 clones listed, around three quarters were seen once. The sample's treatment: preoperative locoregional IRX-2 cytokine immunotherapy. Sequencing was performed on tumor tissue, taken after IRX-2 immunotherapy. Source of these receptors: a human donor with breast cancer.

The chain combines TRBV18 with TRBJ2-1; TRBD2 agrees at 9 bases. This CDR3 is built from 18 residues. The V gene end was trimmed by 1 base and the J gene end by 8 bases; junction bases not matched to a gene: 15. CDR1 and CDR2 (germline): KGHSH, LQKENI. The CDR3 reads CASSPRPLAGEKFDEQFF. DNA of the CDR3: TGTGCCAGCTCACCACGTCCGTTAGCGGGGGAGAAGTTCGATGAGCAGTTCTTC.

This clone was picked up one time. The chain combines TRBV28 with TRBJ1-5, with D uncertain. The germline CDR1 and CDR2 sequences are MDHEN and SYDVKM. The CDR3 is 13 residues long. V was shortened by 5 bases and J by 0 bases, with 5 bases between the two germline ends. CDR3 DNA: TGTGCCAGCAGTCCCGCTAGCAATCAGCCCCAGCATTTT. This codes for CASSPASNQPQHF.

V is TRBV23-1 and J is TRBJ2-4, with D perhaps given as TRBD1 or TRBD2 (5 bases each). TRBV23-1 is identified as an open reading frame with a role that is uncertain. The CDR3 is made up of 16 amino acids. Trimming removed 6 bases at V and 5 bases at J, with 20 bases between. The CDR3, as DNA: TGCGCCAGCAGCTTAGACCCTGGGGGTGTCCAAAACATTCAGTACTTC. Translating it yields CASSLDPGGVQNIQYF.

The chain is built from TRBV23-1 and TRBJ2-7; D remains unclear. TRBV23-1 is classed as an ORF, of uncertain function. V shed 6 bases and J shed 6 bases, with 15 bases lying between them. CDR3 size: 13 residues. This CDR3 reads CASSQIYKGEQYF. CDR3 nucleotide sequence: TGCGCCAGCAGCCAGATATACAAAGGCGAGCAGTACTTC.